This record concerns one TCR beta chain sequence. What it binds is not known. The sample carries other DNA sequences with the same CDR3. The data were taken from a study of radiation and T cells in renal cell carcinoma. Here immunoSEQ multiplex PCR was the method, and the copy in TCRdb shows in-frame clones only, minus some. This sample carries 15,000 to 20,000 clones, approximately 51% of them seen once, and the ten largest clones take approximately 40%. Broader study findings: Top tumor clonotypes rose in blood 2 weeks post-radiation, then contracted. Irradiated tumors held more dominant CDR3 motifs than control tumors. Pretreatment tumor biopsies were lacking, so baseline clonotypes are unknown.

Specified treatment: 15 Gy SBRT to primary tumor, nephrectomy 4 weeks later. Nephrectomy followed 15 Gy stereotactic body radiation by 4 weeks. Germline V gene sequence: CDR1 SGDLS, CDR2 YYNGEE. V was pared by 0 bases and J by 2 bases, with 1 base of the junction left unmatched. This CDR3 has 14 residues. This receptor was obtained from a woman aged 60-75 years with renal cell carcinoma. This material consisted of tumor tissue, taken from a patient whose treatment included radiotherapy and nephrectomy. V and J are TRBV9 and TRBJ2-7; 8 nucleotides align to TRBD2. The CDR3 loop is CASSVDGRAYEQYF. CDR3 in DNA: TGTGCCAGCAGCGTAGACGGGAGGGCCTACGAGCAGTACTTC.